There are a few counts of the clone carrying this TCR beta chain. What it binds is not known. These data are taken from a study of type 1 and type 2 diabetes patients. Study details: Samples came from type 1 diabetic, type 2 diabetic or nondiabetic people, recruited in China. Findings of the study overall: Age and gender were not matched between study groups. Between type 2 diabetes and control samples, V and J usage averaged approximately 0.97 correlation.

Germline assignment: CDR1 WNHNN and CDR2 SYGVQD (reference sequence). The CDR3 consists of 12 residues. Unmatched junction bases numbered 4, after V lost 5 bases and J lost 6 bases. The PCR template was genomic DNA. The TCR beta CDR3 region was amplified using 30 forward and 13 reverse primers. TCRdb analysed the multiplex PCR reads with MiXCR anew, one entry per CDR3 protein. Among approximately 260,000 distinct CDR3 sequences listed, 47% were seen once. Each participant gave about 10 milliliters of peripheral blood. The TCR comes from a man younger than 30 with type 2 diabetes. Sequenced input: peripheral blood mononuclear cells (PBMCs). The rearrangement uses TRBV10-1 and TRBJ2-7; 7 nucleotides line up with TRBD1. CDR3 in amino acids: CASSLDRLEQYF. For the CDR3, the DNA is TGCGCCAGCAGTTTGGACAGGCTCGAGCAGTACTTC.